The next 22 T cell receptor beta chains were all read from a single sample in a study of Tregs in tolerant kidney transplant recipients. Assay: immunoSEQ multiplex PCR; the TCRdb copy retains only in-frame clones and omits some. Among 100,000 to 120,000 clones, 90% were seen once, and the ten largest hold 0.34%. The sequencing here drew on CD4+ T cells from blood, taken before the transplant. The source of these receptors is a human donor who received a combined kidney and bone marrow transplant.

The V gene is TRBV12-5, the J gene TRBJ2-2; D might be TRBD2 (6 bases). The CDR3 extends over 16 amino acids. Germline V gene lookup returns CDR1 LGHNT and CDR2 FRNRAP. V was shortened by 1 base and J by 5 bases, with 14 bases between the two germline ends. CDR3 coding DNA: TGTGCTAGTGGTTTGGACCGCGGGGCGGGGACCGGGGAGCTGTTTTTT. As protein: CASGLDRGAGTGELFF.

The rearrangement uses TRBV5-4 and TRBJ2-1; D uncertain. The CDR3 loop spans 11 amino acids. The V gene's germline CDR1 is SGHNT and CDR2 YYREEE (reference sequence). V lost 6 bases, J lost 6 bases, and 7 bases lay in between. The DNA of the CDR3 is TGTGCCAGCAACACATTCAATGAGCAGTTCTTC. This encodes CASNTFNEQFF. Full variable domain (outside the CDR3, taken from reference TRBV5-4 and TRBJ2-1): ETGVTQSPTHLIKTRGQQVTLRCSSQSGHNTVSWYQQALGQGPQFIFQYYREEENGRGNFPPRFSGLQFPNYSSELNVNALELDDSALYLCASNTFNEQFFGPGTRLTVL.

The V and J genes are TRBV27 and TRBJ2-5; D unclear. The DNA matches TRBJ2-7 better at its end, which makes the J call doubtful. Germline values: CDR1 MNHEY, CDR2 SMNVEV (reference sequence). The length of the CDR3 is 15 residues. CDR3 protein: CASSLSGSYSYEQYF. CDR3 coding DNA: TGTGCCAGCAGTTTATCGGGTAGTTACAGCTACGAGCAGTACTTC.

This chain's CDR3 is CASSLGEPGLSTNEKLFF. The CDR3 DNA follows: TGCGCCAGCAGCTTGGGAGAACCGGGACTCTCAACTAATGAAAAACTGTTTTTT. The V gene is TRBV5-1, the J gene TRBJ1-4, with D perhaps matching TRBD1 (5 bases). Per the germline V gene, CDR1 is SGHRS and CDR2 is YFSETQ. V shed 0 bases and J shed 0 bases, with 15 bases lying between them. This CDR3 comprises 18 residues.

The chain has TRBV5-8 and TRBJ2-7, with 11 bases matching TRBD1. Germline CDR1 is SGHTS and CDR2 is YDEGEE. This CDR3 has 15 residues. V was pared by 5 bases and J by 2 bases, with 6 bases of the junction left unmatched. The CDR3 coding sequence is TGTGCCAGCAGGAATCCGGGACAGGGGGCCTACGAGCAGTACTTC. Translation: CASRNPGQGAYEQYF.

The CDR3 DNA reads TGTGCCATCAGTGAAACAGGGGAAAATGAAGCTTTCTTT. Amino acid sequence: CAISETGENEAFF. This rearrangement joins TRBV10-3 to TRBJ1-1; 7 bases are shared with TRBD1. The CDR3 is made up of 13 amino acids. V shed 3 bases, J shed 7 bases, and the junction held 5 bases outside the gene matches. Germline assignment: CDR1 ENHRY and CDR2 SYGVKD.

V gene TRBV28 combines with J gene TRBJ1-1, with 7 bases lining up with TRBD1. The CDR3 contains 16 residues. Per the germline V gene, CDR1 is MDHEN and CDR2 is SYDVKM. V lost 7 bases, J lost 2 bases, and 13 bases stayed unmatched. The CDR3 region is CASTLGRTGVNTEAFF. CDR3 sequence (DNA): TGTGCCAGCACCCTTGGTCGGACAGGTGTTAACACTGAAGCTTTCTTT.

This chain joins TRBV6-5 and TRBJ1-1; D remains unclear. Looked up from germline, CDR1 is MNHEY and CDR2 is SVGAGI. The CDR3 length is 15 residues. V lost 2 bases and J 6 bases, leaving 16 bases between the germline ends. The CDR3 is CASSYDSYSASEAFF. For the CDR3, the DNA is TGTGCCAGCAGTTACGATTCGTACAGTGCTTCTGAAGCTTTCTTT.

CDR3 nucleotide sequence: TGTGCCAGCAGTATCGACAGGGGTGACACCATATATTTT. Its protein is CASSIDRGDTIYF. The J gene is TRBJ1-3, the V gene TRBV28; 8 bases map to TRBD1. Germline CDR1 and CDR2: MDHEN and SYDVKM. The CDR3 totals 13 residues. V trimming: 5 bases; J trimming: 8 bases; junction bases outside the gene matches: 5.

CDR3 sequence reads: CSAQGGGLYEQYF. In nucleotides, the CDR3 is TGCAGCGCACAGGGGGGCGGACTATACGAGCAGTACTTC. The chain combines TRBV29-1 with TRBJ2-7; 8 bases fit TRBD1. The CDR3 extends over 13 amino acids. V shed 7 bases and J 4 bases; nucleotides not matched to a gene: 9. Per the germline V gene, CDR1 is SQVTM and CDR2 is ANQGSEA.

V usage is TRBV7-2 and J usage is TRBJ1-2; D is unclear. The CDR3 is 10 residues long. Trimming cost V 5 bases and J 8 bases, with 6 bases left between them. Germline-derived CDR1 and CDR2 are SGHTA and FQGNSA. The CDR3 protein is CASSTTGYTF. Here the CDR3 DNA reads TGTGCCAGCAGCACAACCGGCTACACCTTC.

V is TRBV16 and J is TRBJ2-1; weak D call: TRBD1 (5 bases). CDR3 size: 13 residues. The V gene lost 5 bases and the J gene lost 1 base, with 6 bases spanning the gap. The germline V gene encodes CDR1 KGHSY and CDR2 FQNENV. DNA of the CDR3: TGTGCCAGCAGCAAGGGGTCCTACAATGAGCAGTTCTTC. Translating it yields CASSKGSYNEQFF. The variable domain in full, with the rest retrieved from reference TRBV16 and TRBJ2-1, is GEEVAQTPKHLVRGEGQKAKLYCAPIKGHSYVFWYQQVLKNEFKFLISFQNENVFDETGMPKERFSAKCLPNSPCSLEIQATKLEDSAVYFCASSKGSYNEQFFGPGTRLTVL.

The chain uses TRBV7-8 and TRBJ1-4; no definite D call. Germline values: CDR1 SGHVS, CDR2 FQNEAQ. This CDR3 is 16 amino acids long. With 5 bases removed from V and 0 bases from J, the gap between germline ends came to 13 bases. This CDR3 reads CASSERHGSTNEKLFF. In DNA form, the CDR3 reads TGTGCCAGCAGCGAGAGACACGGCTCAACTAATGAAAAACTGTTTTTT.

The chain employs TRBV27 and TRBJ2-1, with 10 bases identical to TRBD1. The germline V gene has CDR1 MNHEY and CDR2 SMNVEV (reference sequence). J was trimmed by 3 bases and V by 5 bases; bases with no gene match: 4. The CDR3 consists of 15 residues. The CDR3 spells CASSKRDRGYNEQFF. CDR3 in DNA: TGTGCCAGCAGTAAGAGGGACAGGGGCTACAATGAGCAGTTCTTC.

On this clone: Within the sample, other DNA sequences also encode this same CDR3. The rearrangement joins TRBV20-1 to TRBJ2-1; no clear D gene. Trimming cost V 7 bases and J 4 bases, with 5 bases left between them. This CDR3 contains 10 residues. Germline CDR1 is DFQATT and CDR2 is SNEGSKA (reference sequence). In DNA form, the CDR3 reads TGCAGTGTCCGGTACAATGAGCAGTTCTTC. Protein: CSVRYNEQFF.

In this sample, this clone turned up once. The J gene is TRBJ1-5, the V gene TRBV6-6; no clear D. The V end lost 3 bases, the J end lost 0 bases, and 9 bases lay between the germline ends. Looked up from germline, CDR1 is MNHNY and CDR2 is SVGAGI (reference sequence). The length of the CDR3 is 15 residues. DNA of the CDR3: TGTGCCAGCAGTTATGCGGGAGATAGCAATCAGCCCCAGCATTTT. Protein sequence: CASSYAGDSNQPQHF.

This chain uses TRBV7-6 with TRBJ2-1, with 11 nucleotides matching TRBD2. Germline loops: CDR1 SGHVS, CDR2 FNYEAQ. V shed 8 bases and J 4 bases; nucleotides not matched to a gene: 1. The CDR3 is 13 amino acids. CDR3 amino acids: CASGTSGYNEQFF. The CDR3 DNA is TGTGCCAGCGGGACTAGCGGATACAATGAGCAGTTCTTC. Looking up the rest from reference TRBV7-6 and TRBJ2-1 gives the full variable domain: GAGVSQSPRYKVTKRGQDVALRCDPISGHVSLYWYRQALGQGPEFLTYFNYEAQQDKSGLPNDRFSAERPEGSISTLTIQRTEQRDSAMYRCASGTSGYNEQFFGPGTRLTVL.

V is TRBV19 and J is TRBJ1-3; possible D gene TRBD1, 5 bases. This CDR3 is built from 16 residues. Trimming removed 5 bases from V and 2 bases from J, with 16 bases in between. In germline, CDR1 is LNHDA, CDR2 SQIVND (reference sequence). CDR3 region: CASSPLGGSAGNTIYF. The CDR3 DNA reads TGTGCCAGTAGTCCTCTGGGGGGGTCGGCTGGAAACACCATATATTTT.

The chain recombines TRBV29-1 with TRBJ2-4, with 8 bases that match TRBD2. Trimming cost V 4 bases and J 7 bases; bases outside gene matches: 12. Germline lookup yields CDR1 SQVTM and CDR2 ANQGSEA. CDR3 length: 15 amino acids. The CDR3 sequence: CSVASPGGERNIQYF. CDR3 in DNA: TGCAGCGTTGCGTCGCCGGGGGGGGAGCGGAACATTCAGTACTTC.

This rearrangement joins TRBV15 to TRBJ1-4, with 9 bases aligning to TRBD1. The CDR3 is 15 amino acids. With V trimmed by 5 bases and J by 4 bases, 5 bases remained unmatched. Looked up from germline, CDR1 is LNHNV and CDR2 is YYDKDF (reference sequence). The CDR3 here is CATSGDRVGNEKLFF. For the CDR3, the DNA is TGTGCCACCAGCGGGGACAGGGTCGGTAATGAAAAACTGTTTTTT.

The CDR3 DNA reads TGCGCCAGCAGCCGAAAAGGTGGGACAGGGGACAATCAGCCCCAGCATTTT. Its translation is CASSRKGGTGDNQPQHF. This chain joins TRBV4-1 and TRBJ1-5; 10 nucleotides match TRBD1. V was clipped by 4 bases and J by 3 bases; unmatched bases: 9. There are 17 residues in the CDR3. CDR1 and CDR2 (germline): MGHRA, YSYEKL.

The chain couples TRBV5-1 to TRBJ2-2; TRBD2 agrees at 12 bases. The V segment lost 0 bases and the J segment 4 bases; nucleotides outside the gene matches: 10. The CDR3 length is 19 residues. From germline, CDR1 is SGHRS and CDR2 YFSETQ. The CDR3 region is CASSLVGLAGGPRTGELFF. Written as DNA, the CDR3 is TGCGCCAGCAGCTTGGTCGGGCTAGCGGGAGGGCCCCGCACCGGGGAGCTGTTTTTT.